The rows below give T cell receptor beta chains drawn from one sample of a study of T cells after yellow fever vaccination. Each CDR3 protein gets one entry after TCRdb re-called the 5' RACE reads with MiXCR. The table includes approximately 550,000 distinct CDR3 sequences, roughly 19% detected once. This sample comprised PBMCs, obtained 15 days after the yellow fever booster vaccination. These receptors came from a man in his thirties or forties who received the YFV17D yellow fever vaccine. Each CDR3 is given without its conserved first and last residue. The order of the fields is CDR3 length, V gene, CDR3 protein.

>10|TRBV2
ASREGMGMAF
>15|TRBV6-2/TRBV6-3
ASSYLRGSGSYNEQF
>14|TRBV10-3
AISESIKALRGEQY
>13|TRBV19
ASKGAAGGNQPQH
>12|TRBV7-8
ASSLGGSGSGTF
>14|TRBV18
ASSGNPGIGANVLT
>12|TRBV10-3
AISGTESSYEQY
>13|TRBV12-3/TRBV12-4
ASCRDLNLFYEQY
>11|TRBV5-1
ASSSGQNQPQH
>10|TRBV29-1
SVSAGNGELF
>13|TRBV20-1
SASSSGMLTDTQY
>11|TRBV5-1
ASSLESGYGYT